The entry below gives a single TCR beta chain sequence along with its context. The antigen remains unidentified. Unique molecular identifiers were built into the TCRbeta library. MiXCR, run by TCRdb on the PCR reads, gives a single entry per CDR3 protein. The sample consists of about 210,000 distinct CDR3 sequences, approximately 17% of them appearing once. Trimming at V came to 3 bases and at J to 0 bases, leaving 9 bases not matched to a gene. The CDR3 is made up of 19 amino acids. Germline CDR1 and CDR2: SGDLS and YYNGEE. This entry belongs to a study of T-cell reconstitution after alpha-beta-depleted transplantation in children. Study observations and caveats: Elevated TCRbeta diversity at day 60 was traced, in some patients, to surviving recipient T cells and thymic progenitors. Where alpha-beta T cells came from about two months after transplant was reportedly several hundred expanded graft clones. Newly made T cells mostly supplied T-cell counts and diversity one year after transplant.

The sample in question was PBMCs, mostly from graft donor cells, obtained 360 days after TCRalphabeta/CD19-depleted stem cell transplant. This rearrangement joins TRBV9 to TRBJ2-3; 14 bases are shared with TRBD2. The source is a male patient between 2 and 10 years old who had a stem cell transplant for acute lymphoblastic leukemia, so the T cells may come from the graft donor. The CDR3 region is CASSAGLAGAGSSTDTQYF. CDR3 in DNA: TGTGCCAGCAGCGCGGGACTAGCGGGGGCCGGATCTAGCACAGATACGCAGTATTTT. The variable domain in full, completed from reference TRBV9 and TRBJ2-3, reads DSGVTQTPKHLITATGQRVTLRCSPRSGDLSVYWYQQSLDQGLQFLIQYYNGEERAKGNILERFSAQQFPDLHSELNLSSLELGDSALYFCASSAGLAGAGSSTDTQYFGPGTRLTVL.